These 2 T cell receptor beta chains share one sample of origin, sequenced in a study of control samples from healthy donors and cancer patients. Here immunoSEQ multiplex PCR was the method, and the copy in TCRdb shows in-frame clones only, minus some. The table records around 170,000 clones, about 90% of them present only once. Sequenced material: blood. These receptors were obtained from a woman aged 25 to 45 in good health.

DNA of the CDR3: TGTGCCACCAGTGAGAAGAAAGGAAAAGCTTTCTTT. Protein sequence: CATSEKKGKAFF. V usage is TRBV24-1 and J usage is TRBJ1-1; D gene uncertain. The CDR3 covers 12 residues. The germline gives CDR1 KGHDR, CDR2 SFDVKD. V was trimmed by 4 bases and J by 9 bases, leaving 11 bases between them.

The chain employs TRBV25-1 and TRBJ1-3; possibly TRBD1 for D (6 bases). The CDR3 length is 16 residues. V gave up 4 bases and J gave up 0 bases, with 13 bases separating them. Germline V gene lookup returns CDR1 MGHDK and CDR2 SYGVNS. The DNA of the CDR3 is TGTGCCAGCAGTGTCGGCAGGGGTATCTCTGGAAACACCATATATTTT. This codes for CASSVGRGISGNTIYF.